Sequencing of this T cell receptor beta chain was carried out in a study of T cells in Graves' hyperthyroidism and ophthalmopathy. RNA transcripts served as the template for amplifying TCR beta CDR3 regions. HTBI primers were used for first-round RT-PCR of the TCR CDR3. TCRdb redid the calling of the multiplex PCR reads with MiXCR, one entry per CDR3 protein. This sample has roughly 740,000 distinct CDR3 sequences; roughly 15% occur once, and the top ten carry over 7.5%. CDR3 size: 15 residues. With V trimmed by 0 bases and J by 4 bases, 1 base remained unmatched. Germline CDR1 and CDR2: LGHDT and YNNKEL (reference sequence). At least ten counts were recorded for this clonotype.

The sequencing input was blood. This clonotype was obtained from a man aged 18 to 35 with Graves' hyperthyroidism. The rearrangement joins TRBV3-1 to TRBJ2-5; 11 bases are a match to TRBD2. CDR3 coding DNA: TGTGCCAGCAGCCAAGATGGACTAGCGGGAGAGACCCAGTACTTC. Translated: CASSQDGLAGETQYF.